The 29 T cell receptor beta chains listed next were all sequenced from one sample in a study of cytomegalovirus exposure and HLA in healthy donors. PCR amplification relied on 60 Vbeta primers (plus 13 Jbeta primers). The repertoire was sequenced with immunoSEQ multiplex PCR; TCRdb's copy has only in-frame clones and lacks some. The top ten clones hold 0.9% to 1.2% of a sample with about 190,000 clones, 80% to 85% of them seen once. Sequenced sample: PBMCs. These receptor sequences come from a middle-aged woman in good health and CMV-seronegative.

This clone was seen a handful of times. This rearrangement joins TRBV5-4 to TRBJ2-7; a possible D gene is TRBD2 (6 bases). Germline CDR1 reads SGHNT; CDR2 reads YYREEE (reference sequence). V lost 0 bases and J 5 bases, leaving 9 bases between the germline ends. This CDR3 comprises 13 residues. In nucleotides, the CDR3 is TGTGCCAGCAGCTTGGCCCCGGGGGACGAGCAGTACGTC. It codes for CASSLAPGDEQYV.

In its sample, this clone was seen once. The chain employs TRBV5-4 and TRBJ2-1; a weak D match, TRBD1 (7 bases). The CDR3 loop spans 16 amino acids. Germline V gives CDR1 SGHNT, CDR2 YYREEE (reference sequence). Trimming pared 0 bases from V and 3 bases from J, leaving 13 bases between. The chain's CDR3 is CASSLGQGGIYNEQFF. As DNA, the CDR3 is TGTGCCAGCAGCTTGGGTCAGGGGGGCATCTACAATGAGCAGTTCTTC.

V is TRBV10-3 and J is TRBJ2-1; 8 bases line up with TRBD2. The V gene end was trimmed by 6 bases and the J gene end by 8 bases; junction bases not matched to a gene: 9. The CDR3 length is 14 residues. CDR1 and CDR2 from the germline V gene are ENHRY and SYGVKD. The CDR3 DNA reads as TGTGCCATCAGGGCGGGAGGCCTCCTCCATGAGCAGTTCTTC. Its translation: CAIRAGGLLHEQFF.

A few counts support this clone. CDR3 in DNA: TGCGCCAGCAAGAGCCTAGCGGATTCGGGTGAGCAGTTCTTC. Translating it yields CASKSLADSGEQFF. J is TRBJ2-1 and V is TRBV5-1, with 7 bases that match TRBD2. This CDR3 has 14 residues. Germline values: CDR1 SGHRS, CDR2 YFSETQ. V shed 6 bases, J shed 9 bases, and the junction held 12 bases outside the gene matches.

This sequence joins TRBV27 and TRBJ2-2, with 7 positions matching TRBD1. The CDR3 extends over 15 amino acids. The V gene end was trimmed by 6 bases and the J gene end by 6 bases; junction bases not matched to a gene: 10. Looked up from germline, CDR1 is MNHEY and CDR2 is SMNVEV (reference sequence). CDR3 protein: CASSPDRVPPGELFF. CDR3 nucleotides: TGTGCCAGCAGCCCAGACAGGGTTCCCCCCGGGGAGCTGTTTTTT.

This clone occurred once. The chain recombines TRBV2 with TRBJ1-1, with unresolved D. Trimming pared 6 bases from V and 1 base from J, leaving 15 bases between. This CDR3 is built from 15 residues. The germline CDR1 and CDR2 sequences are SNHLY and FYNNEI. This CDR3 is CASRTAVTENTEAFF. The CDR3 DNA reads TGTGCCAGCAGGACCGCCGTTACAGAGAACACTGAAGCTTTCTTT.

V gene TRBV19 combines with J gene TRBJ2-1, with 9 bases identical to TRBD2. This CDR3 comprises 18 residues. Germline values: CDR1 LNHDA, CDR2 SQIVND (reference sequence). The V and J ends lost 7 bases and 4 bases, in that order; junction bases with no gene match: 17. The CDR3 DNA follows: TGTGCCAGTATAGGCGGGAGGGCCCCCCCCCGGGGGTACAATGAGCAGTTCTTC. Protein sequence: CASIGGRAPPRGYNEQFF.

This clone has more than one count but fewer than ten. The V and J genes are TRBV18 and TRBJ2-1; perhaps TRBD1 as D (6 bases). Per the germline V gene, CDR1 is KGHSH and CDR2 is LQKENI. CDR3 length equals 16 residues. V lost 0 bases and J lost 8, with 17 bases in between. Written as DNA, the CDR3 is TGTGCCAGCTCACCACCTAAGGGGACAAGCGGCGATGAGCAGTTCTTC. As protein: CASSPPKGTSGDEQFF.

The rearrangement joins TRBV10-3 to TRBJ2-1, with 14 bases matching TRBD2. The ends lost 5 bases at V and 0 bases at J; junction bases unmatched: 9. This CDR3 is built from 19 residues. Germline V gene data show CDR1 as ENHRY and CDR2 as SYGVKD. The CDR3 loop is CAISPGGTSGSSSYNEQFF. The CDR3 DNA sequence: TGTGCCATCAGTCCGGGGGGGACTAGCGGGAGTTCCTCCTACAATGAGCAGTTCTTC.

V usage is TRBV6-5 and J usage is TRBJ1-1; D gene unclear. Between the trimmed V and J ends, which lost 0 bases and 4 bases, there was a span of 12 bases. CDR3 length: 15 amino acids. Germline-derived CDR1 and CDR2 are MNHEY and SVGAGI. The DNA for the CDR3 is TGTGCCAGCAGTTACTCGGACTTCCGGGGCACTGAAGCTTTCTTT. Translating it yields CASSYSDFRGTEAFF.

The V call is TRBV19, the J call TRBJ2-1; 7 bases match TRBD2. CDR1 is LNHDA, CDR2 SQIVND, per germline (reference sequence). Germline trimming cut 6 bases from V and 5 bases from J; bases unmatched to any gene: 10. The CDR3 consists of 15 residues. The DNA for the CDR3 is TGTGCCAGTAGACCCCAGCGGGGAGGTCACAATGAGCAGTTCTTC. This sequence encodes CASRPQRGGHNEQFF.

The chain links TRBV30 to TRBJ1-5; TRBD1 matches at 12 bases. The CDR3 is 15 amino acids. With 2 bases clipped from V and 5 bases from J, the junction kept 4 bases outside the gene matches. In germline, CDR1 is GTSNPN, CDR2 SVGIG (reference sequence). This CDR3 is CAWSSGQGAYQPQHF. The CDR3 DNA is TGTGCCTGGAGTTCGGGACAGGGGGCCTATCAGCCCCAGCATTTT.

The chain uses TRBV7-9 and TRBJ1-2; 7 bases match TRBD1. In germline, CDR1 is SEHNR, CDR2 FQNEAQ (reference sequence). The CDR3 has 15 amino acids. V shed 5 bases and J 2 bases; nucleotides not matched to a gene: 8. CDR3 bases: TGTGCCAGCAGCGTGGGACAGACAGCGAACTATGGCTACACCTTC. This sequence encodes CASSVGQTANYGYTF. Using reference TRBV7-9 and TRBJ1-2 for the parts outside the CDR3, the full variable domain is DTGVSQNPRHKITKRGQNVTFRCDPISEHNRLYWYRQTLGQGPEFLTYFQNEAQLEKSRLLSDRFSAERPKGSFSTLEIQRTEQGDSAMYLCASSVGQTANYGYTFGSGTRLTVV.

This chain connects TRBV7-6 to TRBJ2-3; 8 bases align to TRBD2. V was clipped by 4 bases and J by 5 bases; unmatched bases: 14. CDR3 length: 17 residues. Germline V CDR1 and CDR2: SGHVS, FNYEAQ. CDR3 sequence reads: CASSSSSGSGMVDTQYF. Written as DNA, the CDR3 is TGTGCCAGCAGCTCGAGTAGTGGTAGCGGGATGGTAGATACGCAGTATTTT.

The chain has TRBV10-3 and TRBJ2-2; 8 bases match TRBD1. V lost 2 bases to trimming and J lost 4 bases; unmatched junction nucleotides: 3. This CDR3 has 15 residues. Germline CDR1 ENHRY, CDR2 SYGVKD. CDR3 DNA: TGTGCCATCAGTGAGGGACAGGGAGGCACCGGGGAGCTGTTTTTT. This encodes CAISEGQGGTGELFF.

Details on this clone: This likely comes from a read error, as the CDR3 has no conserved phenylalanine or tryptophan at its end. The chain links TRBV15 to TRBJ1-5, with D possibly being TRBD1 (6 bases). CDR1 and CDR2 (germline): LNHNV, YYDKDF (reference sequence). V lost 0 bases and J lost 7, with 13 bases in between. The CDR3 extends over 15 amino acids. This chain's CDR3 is CATSRDSGGGQPQHC. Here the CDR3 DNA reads TGTGCCACCAGCAGAGATTCGGGGGGGGGCCAGCCCCAGCATTGT.

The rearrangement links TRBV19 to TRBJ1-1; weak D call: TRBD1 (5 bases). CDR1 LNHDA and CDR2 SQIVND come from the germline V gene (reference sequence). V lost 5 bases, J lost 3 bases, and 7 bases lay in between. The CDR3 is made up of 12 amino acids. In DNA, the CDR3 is TGTGCCAGTAGTCAAGGGGACACTGAAGCTTTCTTT. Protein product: CASSQGDTEAFF.

CDR3 bases: TGCGCCAGCAGCTTGTTCGTCAGGCCCGGACTAGCGGGAGGGAGCCACGAGCAGTACTTC. Protein sequence: CASSLFVRPGLAGGSHEQYF. V is TRBV5-1 and J is TRBJ2-7; TRBD2 agrees at 15 bases. The J segment lost 5 bases and the V segment lost 1 base, leaving 16 bases of the junction unmatched. The CDR3 totals 20 residues. CDR1 and CDR2 from the germline V gene are SGHRS and YFSETQ.

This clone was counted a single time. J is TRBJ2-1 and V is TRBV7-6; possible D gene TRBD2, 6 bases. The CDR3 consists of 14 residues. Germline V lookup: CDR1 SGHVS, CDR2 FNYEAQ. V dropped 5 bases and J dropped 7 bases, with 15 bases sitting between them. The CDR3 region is CASSPSRESNEQFF. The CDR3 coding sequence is TGTGCCAGCAGCCCTTCCCGGGAGTCGAATGAGCAGTTCTTC. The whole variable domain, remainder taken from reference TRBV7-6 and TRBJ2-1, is GAGVSQSPRYKVTKRGQDVALRCDPISGHVSLYWYRQALGQGPEFLTYFNYEAQQDKSGLPNDRFSAERPEGSISTLTIQRTEQRDSAMYRCASSPSRESNEQFFGPGTRLTVL.

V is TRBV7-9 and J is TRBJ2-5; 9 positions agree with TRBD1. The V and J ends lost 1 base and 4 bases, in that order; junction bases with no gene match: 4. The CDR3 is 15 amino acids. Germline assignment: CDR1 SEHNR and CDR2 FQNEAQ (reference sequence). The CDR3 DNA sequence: TGTGCCAGCAGCTTAGGACAGGGGGTAATAGAGACCCAGTACTTC. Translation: CASSLGQGVIETQYF.

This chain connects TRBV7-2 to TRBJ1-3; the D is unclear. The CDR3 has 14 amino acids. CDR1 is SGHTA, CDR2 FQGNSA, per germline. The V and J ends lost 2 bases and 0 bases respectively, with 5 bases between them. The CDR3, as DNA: TGTGCCAGCAGCTTAAGCGTCTCTGGAAACACCATATATTTT. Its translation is CASSLSVSGNTIYF.

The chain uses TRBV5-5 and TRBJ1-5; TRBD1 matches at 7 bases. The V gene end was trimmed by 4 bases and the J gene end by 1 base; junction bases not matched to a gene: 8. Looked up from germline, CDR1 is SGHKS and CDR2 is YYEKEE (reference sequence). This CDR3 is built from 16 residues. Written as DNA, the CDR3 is TGTGCCAGCAGCAAAGGGACAGTCCGCAGCAATCAGCCCCAGCATTTT. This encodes CASSKGTVRSNQPQHF. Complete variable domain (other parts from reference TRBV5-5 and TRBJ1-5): DAGVTQSPTHLIKTRGQQVTLRCSPISGHKSVSWYQQVLGQGPQFIFQYYEKEERGRGNFPDRFSARQFPNYSSELNVNALLLGDSALYLCASSKGTVRSNQPQHFGDGTRLSIL.

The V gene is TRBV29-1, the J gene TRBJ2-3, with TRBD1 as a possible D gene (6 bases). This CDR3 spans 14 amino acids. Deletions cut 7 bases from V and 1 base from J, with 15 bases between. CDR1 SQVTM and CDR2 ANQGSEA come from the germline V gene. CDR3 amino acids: CSASAGDGTDTQYF. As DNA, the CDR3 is TGCAGCGCCTCAGCAGGGGACGGCACAGATACGCAGTATTTT.

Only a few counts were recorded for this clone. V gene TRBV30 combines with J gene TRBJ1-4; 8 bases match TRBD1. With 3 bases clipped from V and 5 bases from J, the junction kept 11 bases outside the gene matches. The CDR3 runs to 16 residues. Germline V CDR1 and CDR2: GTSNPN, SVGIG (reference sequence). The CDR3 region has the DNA TGTGCCTGGAGGGCCCCCCTCGGGACAGGAAATGAAAAACTGTTTTTT. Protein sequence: CAWRAPLGTGNEKLFF.

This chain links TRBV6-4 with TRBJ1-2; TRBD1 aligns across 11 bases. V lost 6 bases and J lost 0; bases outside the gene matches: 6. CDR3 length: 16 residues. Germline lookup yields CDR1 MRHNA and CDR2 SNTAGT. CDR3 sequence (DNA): TGTGCCAGCAGCCCCGGGACAGGGGGTCCTAACTATGGCTACACCTTC. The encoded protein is CASSPGTGGPNYGYTF.

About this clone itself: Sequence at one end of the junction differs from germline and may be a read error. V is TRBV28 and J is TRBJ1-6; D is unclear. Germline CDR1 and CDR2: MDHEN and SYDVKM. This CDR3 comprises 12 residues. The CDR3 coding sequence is TGTGCCAGCAGTTTATATAAATCACCCCTCCACTTT. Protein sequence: CASSLYKSPLHF.

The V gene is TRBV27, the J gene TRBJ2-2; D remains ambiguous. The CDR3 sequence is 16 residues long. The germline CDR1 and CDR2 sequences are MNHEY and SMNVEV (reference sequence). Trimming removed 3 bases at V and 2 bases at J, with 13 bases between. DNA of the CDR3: TGTGCCAGCAGTTTGGGTCGGCAGGTCAACACCGGGGAGCTGTTTTTT. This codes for CASSLGRQVNTGELFF.

CDR3 bases: TGTGCCAGCAGATCGGACAGAAACACTGAAGCTTTCTTT. It yields the protein CASRSDRNTEAFF. The J gene is TRBJ1-1, the V gene TRBV7-2; D possibly corresponds to TRBD1 (6 bases). The CDR3 contains 13 residues. V was cut by 6 bases and J by 2 bases, with 10 bases left in between. CDR1 SGHTA and CDR2 FQGNSA come from the germline V gene.

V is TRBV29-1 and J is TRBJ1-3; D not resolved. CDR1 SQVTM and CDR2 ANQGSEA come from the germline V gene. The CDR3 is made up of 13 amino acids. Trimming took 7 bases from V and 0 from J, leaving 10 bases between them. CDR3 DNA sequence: TGCAGCGGCAGACTGACCTCTGGAAACACCATATATTTT. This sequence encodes CSGRLTSGNTIYF. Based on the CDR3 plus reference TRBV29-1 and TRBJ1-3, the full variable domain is SAVISQKPSRDICQRGTSLTIQCQVDSQVTMMFWYRQQPGQSLTLIATANQGSEATYESGFVIDKFPISRPNLTFSTLTVSNMSPEDSSIYLCSGRLTSGNTIYFGEGSWLTVV.